These 5 T cell receptor beta chains were all obtained from the same sample, sequenced in a study of CD8+CD57+ T cells in acquired aplastic anemia. Whoever was chosen for sequencing had shown CD8+CD57+ cell expansion by flow cytometry. Genomic DNA, serving as template, underwent TCR beta VDJ and CDR3 profiling. TCRdb recomputed calls from the reads with MiXCR, one row per CDR3 protein. The sample has about half a million distinct CDR3 sequences; approximately 32% are singletons. The material sequenced was sorted CD4+, CD8+, or CD8+CD57+ T cells (not recorded which) from PBMCs. The receptors shown here come from a human donor with aplastic anemia.

CDR3 region: CASSFDRGIVYEQYF. The CDR3 nucleotides read TGCGCCAGCAGCTTTGACAGGGGGATAGTCTACGAGCAGTACTTC. This chain links TRBV5-1 with TRBJ2-7, with 9 bases lining up with TRBD1. Trimming cost V 2 bases and J 3 bases; bases outside gene matches: 6. The CDR3 runs to 15 residues. From germline, CDR1 is SGHRS and CDR2 YFSETQ.

V is TRBV12-3 or TRBV12-4 and J is TRBJ2-3; 9 bases are a match to TRBD1. V shed 6 bases, J shed 2 bases, and the junction held 15 bases outside the gene matches. The CDR3 runs to 18 residues. The CDR3 here is CASSLYRNRDRVTDTQYF. The CDR3 bases are TGTGCCAGCAGCCTCTACCGGAACCGGGACAGGGTCACAGATACGCAGTATTTT.

V gene TRBV20-1 combines with J gene TRBJ1-1; D is perhaps TRBD1 (6 bases). The CDR3 extends over 14 amino acids. Trimming took off 7 bases at V and 1 base at J, with 16 bases between the two ends. The germline gives CDR1 DFQATT, CDR2 SNEGSKA (reference sequence). This chain's CDR3 is CSDSSLGGNTEAFF. The CDR3 nucleotides read TGCAGTGATTCGTCGTTAGGGGGGAACACTGAAGCTTTCTTT.

The V call is TRBV6-1, the J call TRBJ2-5; tentative D call: TRBD2 (5 bases). Germline-derived CDR1 and CDR2 are MNHNS and SASEGT. The germline V and J ends were trimmed by 7 bases and 1 base, with 13 bases remaining between them. The CDR3 has 14 amino acids. CDR3 protein: CASNQLGAQETQYF. In DNA, the CDR3 is TGTGCCAGCAACCAACTAGGAGCCCAAGAGACCCAGTACTTC.

The V gene is TRBV5-1, the J gene TRBJ2-3; TRBD2 aligns across 13 bases. Germline V gene data show CDR1 as SGHRS and CDR2 as YFSETQ. The CDR3 sequence is 17 residues long. V was pared by 1 base and J by 3 bases, with 5 bases of the junction left unmatched. The CDR3 DNA sequence: TGCGCCAGCAGCTTGTTAACTAGCGGGAGGGCGACAGATACGCAGTATTTT. Translation: CASSLLTSGRATDTQYF.